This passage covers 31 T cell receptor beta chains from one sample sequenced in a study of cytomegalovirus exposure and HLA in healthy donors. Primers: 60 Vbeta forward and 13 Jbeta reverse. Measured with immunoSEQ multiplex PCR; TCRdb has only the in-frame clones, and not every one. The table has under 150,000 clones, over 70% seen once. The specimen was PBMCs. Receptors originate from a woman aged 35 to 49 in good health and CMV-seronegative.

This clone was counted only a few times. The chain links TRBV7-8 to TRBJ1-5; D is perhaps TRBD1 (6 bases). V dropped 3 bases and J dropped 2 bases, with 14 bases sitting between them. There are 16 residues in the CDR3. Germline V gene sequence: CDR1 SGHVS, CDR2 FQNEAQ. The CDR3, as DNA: TGTGCCAGCAGCTTTGGGACACTGGTCGGCAATCAGCCCCAGCATTTT. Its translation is CASSFGTLVGNQPQHF.

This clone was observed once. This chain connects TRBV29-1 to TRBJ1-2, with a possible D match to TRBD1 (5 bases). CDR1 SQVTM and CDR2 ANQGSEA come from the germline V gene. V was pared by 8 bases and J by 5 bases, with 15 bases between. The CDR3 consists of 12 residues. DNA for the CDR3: TGCAGCCATTCGGGGGGGAAGTATGGCTACACCTTC. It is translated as CSHSGGKYGYTF.

CDR3 sequence (DNA): TGTGCCCGACGACCCCCGGGACAGGGTGATGGCTACACCTTC. It translates to CARRPPGQGDGYTF. V usage is TRBV2 and J usage is TRBJ1-2; 9 bases fit TRBD1. Germline loops: CDR1 SNHLY, CDR2 FYNNEI. The CDR3 sequence is 14 residues long. Unmatched junction bases numbered 13, after V lost 11 bases and J lost 6 bases.

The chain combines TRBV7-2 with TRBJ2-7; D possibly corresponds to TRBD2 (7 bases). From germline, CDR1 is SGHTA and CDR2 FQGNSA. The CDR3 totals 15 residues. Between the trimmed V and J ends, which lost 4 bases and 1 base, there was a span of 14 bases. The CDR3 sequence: CASSSQQGGSYEQYF. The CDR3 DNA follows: TGTGCCAGCAGCTCCCAACAGGGAGGGTCCTACGAGCAGTACTTC.

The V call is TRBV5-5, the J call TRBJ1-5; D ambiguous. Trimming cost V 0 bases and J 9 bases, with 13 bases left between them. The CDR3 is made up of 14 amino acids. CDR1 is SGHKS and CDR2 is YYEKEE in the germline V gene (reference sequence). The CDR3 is CASSLDYASGPQHF. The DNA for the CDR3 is TGTGCCAGCAGCTTGGATTACGCTTCGGGGCCCCAGCATTTT.

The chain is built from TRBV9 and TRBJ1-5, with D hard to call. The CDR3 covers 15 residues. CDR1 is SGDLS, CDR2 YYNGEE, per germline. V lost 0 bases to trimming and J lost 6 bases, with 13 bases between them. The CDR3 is CASSVDFQRGQPQHF. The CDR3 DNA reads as TGTGCCAGCAGCGTAGACTTCCAGCGAGGTCAGCCCCAGCATTTT.

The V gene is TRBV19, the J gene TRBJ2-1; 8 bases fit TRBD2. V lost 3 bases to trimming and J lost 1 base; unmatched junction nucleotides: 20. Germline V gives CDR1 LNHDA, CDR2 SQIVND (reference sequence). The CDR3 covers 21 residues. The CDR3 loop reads CASSMAPGGALGGRSYNEQFF. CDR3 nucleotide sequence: TGTGCCAGTAGTATGGCGCCCGGGGGGGCCCTTGGCGGGCGGTCCTACAATGAGCAGTTCTTC.

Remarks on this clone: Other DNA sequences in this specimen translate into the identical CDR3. As DNA, the CDR3 is TGTGCCAGTAGAACTGGGGCCAACGTCCTGACTTTC. Translation: CASRTGANVLTF. The rearrangement links TRBV27 to TRBJ2-6, with no clear D. The length of the CDR3 is 12 residues. Germline lookup yields CDR1 MNHEY and CDR2 SMNVEV (reference sequence). V lost 9 bases and J 2 bases, leaving 5 bases between the germline ends. Complete variable domain (other parts from reference TRBV27 and TRBJ2-6): EAQVTQNPRYLITVTGKKLTVTCSQNMNHEYMSWYRQDPGLGLRQIYYSMNVEVTDKGDVPEGYKVSRKEKRNFPLILESPSPNQTSLYFCASRTGANVLTFGAGSRLTVL.

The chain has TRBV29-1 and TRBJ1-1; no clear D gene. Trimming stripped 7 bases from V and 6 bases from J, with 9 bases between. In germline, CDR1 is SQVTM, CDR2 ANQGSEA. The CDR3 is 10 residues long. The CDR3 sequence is CSAQKSEAFF. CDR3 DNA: TGCAGCGCCCAAAAATCTGAAGCTTTCTTT. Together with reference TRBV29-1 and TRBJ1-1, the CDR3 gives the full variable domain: SAVISQKPSRDICQRGTSLTIQCQVDSQVTMMFWYRQQPGQSLTLIATANQGSEATYESGFVIDKFPISRPNLTFSTLTVSNMSPEDSSIYLCSAQKSEAFFGQGTRLTVV.

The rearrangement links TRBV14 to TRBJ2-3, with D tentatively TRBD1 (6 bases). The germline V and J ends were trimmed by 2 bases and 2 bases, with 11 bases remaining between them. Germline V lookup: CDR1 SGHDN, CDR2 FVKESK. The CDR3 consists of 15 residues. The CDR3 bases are TGTGCCAGCAGCCAACGAACAGGGTACACAGATACGCAGTATTTT. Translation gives CASSQRTGYTDTQYF.

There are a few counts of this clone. DNA for the CDR3: TGTGCCAGTAGTTACAGGACTAGTGGCGAGCAGTACTTC. Translating it yields CASSYRTSGEQYF. V and J are TRBV19 and TRBJ2-7; 7 bases are shared with TRBD2. V was clipped by 5 bases and J by 6 bases; unmatched bases: 7. Germline CDR1 LNHDA, CDR2 SQIVND (reference sequence). This CDR3 is built from 13 residues.

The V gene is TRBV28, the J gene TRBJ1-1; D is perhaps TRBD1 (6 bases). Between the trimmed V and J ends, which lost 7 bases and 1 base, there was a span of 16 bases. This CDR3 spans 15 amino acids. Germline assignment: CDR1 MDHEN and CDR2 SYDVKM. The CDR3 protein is CASTPASQGNTEAFF. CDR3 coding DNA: TGTGCCAGCACCCCCGCCTCACAGGGGAACACTGAAGCTTTCTTT.

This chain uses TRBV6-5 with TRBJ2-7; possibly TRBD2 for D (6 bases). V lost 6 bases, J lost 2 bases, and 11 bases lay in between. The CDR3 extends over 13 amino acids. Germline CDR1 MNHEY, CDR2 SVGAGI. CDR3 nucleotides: TGTGCCAGCAGCCCCCCGGGGGCCTACGAGCAGTACTTC. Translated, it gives CASSPPGAYEQYF.

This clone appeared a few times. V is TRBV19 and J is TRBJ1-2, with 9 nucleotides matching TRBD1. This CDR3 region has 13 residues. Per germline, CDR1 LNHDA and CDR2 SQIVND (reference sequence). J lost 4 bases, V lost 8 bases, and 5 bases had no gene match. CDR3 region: CASGDREGYGYTF. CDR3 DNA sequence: TGTGCCAGTGGGGACAGGGAGGGCTATGGCTACACCTTC.

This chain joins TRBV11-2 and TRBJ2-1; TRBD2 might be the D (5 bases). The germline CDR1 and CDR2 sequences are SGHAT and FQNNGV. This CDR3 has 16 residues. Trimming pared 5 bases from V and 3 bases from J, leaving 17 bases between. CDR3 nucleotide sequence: TGTGCCAGCAGCCCGCTGAGAGCGGAGAACTACAATGAGCAGTTCTTC. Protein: CASSPLRAENYNEQFF.

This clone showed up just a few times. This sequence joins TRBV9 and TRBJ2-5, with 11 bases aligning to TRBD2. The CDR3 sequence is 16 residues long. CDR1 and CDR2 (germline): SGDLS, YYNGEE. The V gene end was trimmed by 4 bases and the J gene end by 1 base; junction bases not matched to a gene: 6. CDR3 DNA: TGTGCCAGCAGCCCTCTAGCGGGAGGATTCCAAGAGACCCAGTACTTC. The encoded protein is CASSPLAGGFQETQYF.

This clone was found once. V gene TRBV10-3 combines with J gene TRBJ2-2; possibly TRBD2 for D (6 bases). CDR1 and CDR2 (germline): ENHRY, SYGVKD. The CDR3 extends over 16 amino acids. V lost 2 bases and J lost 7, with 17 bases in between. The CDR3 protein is CAISEMETRDNGELFF. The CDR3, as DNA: TGTGCCATCAGTGAGATGGAGACTAGAGATAACGGGGAGCTGTTTTTT.

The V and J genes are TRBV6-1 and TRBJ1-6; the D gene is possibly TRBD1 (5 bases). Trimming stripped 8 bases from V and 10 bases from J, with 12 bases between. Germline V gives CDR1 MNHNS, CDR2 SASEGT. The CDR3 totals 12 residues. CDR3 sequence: CASRAGESPLHF. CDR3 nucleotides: TGTGCCAGCCGAGCGGGGGAATCACCCCTCCACTTT.

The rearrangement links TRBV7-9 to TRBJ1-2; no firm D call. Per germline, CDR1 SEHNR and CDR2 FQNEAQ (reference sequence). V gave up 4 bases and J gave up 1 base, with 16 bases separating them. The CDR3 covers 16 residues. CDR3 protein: CASSSPEQLFNYGYTF. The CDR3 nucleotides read TGTGCCAGCAGCTCCCCGGAGCAGCTTTTTAACTATGGCTACACCTTC. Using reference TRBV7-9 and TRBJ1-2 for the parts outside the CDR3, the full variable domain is DTGVSQNPRHKITKRGQNVTFRCDPISEHNRLYWYRQTLGQGPEFLTYFQNEAQLEKSRLLSDRFSAERPKGSFSTLEIQRTEQGDSAMYLCASSSPEQLFNYGYTFGSGTRLTVV.

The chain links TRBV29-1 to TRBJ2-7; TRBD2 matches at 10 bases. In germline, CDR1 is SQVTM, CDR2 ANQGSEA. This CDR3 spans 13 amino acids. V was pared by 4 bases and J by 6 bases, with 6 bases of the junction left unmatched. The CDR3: CSVAGGTSVEQYF. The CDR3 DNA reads TGCAGCGTTGCCGGGGGGACTAGCGTCGAGCAGTACTTC.

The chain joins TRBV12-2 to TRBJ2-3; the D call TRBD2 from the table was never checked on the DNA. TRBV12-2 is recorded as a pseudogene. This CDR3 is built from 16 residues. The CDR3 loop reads CASRLLVAGDTDTQYF. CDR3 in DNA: TGTGCAAGTCGCTTATTAGTAGCGGGGGACACAGATACGCAGTATTTT.

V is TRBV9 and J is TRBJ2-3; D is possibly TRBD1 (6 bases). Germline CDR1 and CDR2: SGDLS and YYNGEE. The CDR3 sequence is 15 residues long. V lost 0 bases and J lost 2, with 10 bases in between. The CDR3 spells CASSVVGGATDTQYF. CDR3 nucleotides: TGTGCCAGCAGCGTAGTAGGGGGAGCCACAGATACGCAGTATTTT.

Here the CDR3 reads CAIRQGAANYGYTF. The CDR3, as DNA: TGTGCCATCAGACAGGGAGCAGCTAACTATGGCTACACCTTC. The chain carries TRBV10-3 and TRBJ1-2; tentative D call: TRBD1 (6 bases). The CDR3 sequence is 14 residues long. V lost 6 bases, J lost 0 bases, and 11 bases lay in between. CDR1 and CDR2 (germline): ENHRY, SYGVKD.

Here the CDR3 DNA reads TGTGCCAGCAGTTTAGGTGGGAGGGGAGAGACCCAGTACTTC. Protein product: CASSLGGRGETQYF. V is TRBV28 and J is TRBJ2-5; 7 bases map to TRBD2. Trimming removed 2 bases from V and 4 bases from J; junction bases left unmatched: 4. There are 14 residues in the CDR3. Germline CDR1 and CDR2: MDHEN and SYDVKM. The full variable domain, its missing parts supplied by reference TRBV28 and TRBJ2-5, is DVKVTQSSRYLVKRTGEKVFLECVQDMDHENMFWYRQDPGLGLRLIYFSYDVKMKEKGDIPEGYSVSREKKERFSLILESASTNQTSMYLCASSLGGRGETQYFGPGTRLLVL.

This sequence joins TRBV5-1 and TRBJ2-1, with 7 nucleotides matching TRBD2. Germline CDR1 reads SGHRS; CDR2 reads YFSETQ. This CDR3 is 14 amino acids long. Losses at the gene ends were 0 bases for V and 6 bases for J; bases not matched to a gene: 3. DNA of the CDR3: TGCGCCAGCAGCTTGGGGGAGGGGACCAATGAGCAGTTCTTC. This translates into CASSLGEGTNEQFF.

CDR3 DNA: TGTGCCAGCAGCTTAGCGGGGGGTCCCTACAATGAGCAGTTCTTC. It codes for CASSLAGGPYNEQFF. This chain uses TRBV11-3 with TRBJ2-1, with 7 positions matching TRBD2. V gave up 1 base and J gave up 2 bases; unmatched junction bases: 2. Germline V gives CDR1 SGHNT, CDR2 YENEEA. The CDR3 contains 15 residues. Full variable domain (rest looked up from reference TRBV11-3 and TRBJ2-1): EAGVVQSPRYKIIEKKQPVAFWCNPISGHNTLYWYLQNLGQGPELLIRYENEEAVDDSQLPKDRFSAERLKGVDSTLKIQPAELGDSAVYLCASSLAGGPYNEQFFGPGTRLTVL.

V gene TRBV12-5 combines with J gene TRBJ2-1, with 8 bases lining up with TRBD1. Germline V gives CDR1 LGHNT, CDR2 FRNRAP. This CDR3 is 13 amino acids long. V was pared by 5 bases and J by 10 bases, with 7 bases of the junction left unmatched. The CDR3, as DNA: TGTGCTAGTGGTATACAGGGGGTGGTGGAGCAGTTCTTC. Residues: CASGIQGVVEQFF.

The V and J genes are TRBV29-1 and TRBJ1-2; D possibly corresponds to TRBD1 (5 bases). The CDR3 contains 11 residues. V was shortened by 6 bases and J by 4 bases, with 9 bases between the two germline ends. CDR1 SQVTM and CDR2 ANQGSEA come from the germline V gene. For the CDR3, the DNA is TGCAGCGTGGGGGGAAGCTATGGCTACACCTTC. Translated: CSVGGSYGYTF.

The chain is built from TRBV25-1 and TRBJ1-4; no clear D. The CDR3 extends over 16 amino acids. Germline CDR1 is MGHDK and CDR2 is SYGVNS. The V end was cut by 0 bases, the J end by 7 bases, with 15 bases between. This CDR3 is CASSEYGNLESEKLFF. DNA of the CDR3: TGTGCCAGCAGTGAATACGGGAACCTGGAGAGTGAAAAACTGTTTTTT.

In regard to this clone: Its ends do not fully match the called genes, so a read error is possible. Here the CDR3 reads CAWTGGGRLDF. The CDR3 nucleotides are TGTGCCTGGACAGGGGGCGGACGGTTGGACTTC. The V and J genes are TRBV30 and TRBJ2-4; TRBD1 agrees at 8 bases. CDR1 GTSNPN and CDR2 SVGIG come from the germline V gene (reference sequence). This CDR3 has 11 residues. Variable domain in full (rest from reference TRBV30 and TRBJ2-4): SQTIHQWPATLVQPVGSPLSLECTVEGTSNPNLYWYRQAAGRGLQLLFYSVGIGQISSEVPQNLSASRPQDRQFILSSKKLLLSDSGFYLCAWTGGGRLDFGAGTRLSVL.

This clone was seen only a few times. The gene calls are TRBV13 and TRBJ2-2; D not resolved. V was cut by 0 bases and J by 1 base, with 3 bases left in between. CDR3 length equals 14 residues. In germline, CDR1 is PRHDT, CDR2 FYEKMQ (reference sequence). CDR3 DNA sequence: TGTGCCAGCAGCTTAGGACTGAACACCGGGGAGCTGTTTTTT. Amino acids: CASSLGLNTGELFF.